This T cell receptor (beta chain) was sequenced in a study of blood T cell repertoires in COVID-19. How the authors handled the data: Amplifying reference gene primers gave estimates of nucleated cell counts. The method was immunoSEQ multiplex PCR; TCRdb's version includes in-frame clones alone and lacks a portion of them. The V and J calls and clone size are taken from that table; D and trimming were inferred from the DNA. The repertoire holds fewer than 130,000 clones, with 88% as singletons. Input material: peripheral blood. This clonotype was sampled from a woman in her 50s with acute or convalescent COVID-19.

CDR3 loop: CASTSPSGSNEQFF. The CDR3 DNA sequence: TGTGCCAGCACCTCGCCTAGCGGCTCAAATGAGCAGTTCTTC. The rearrangement uses TRBV13 and TRBJ2-1; the match to TRBD2 covers 7 bases. Germline V gene sequence: CDR1 PRHDT, CDR2 FYEKMQ (reference sequence). V was clipped by 7 bases and J by 7 bases; unmatched bases: 10. The CDR3 has 14 residues.